One sample yielded the 21 T cell receptor beta chains listed below, sequenced in a study of T cell responses to AZD1222 COVID-19 vaccine. Libraries were prepared by immunoSEQ multiplex PCR; TCRdb keeps only in-frame clonotypes and omits some of them. In the table there are some 150,000 clones, more than 75% of which are singletons. Sequencing was performed on peripheral blood, taken on day 0 of MenACWY control vaccination. The receptor source for this set is an adult in good health.

The chain couples TRBV29-1 to TRBJ2-3; D possibly corresponds to TRBD1 (5 bases). Germline lookup yields CDR1 SQVTM and CDR2 ANQGSEA. V was clipped by 5 bases and J by 0 bases, with 9 bases between them. The CDR3 is 13 amino acids. CDR3 bases: TGCAGCGTTATACAGGCTAGCACAGATACGCAGTATTTT. Its translation: CSVIQASTDTQYF.

The rearrangement links TRBV5-1 to TRBJ1-1; no definite D call. Trimming shortened V by 0 bases and J by 0 bases, and 9 bases separated the two germline ends. This CDR3 has 15 residues. The germline V gene has CDR1 SGHRS and CDR2 YFSETQ. This CDR3 is CASSLEMRLNTEAFF. The CDR3 DNA sequence: TGCGCCAGCAGCTTGGAGATGAGGTTGAACACTGAAGCTTTCTTT.

The chain joins TRBV19 to TRBJ1-2, with a possible D match to TRBD1 (5 bases). Trimming shortened V by 3 bases and J by 4 bases, and 9 bases separated the two germline ends. CDR1 and CDR2 from the germline V gene are LNHDA and SQIVND (reference sequence). This CDR3 contains 13 residues. The chain's CDR3 is CASSIGGLYGYTF. The CDR3 DNA sequence: TGTGCCAGTAGTATTGGGGGACTCTATGGCTACACCTTC.

The gene calls are TRBV28 and TRBJ1-2, with D possibly matching TRBD1 (6 bases). The ends were cut back, 8 bases at V and 0 bases at J, with 16 bases in the middle. Germline CDR1 is MDHEN and CDR2 is SYDVKM. This CDR3 has 15 residues. The CDR3 region is CASGGGLMANYGYTF. CDR3 in DNA: TGTGCCAGCGGGGGCGGCCTGATGGCTAACTATGGCTACACCTTC.

This clone was observed a few times. This chain uses TRBV2 with TRBJ1-2, with D unclear. The germline V gene encodes CDR1 SNHLY and CDR2 FYNNEI. V dropped 5 bases and J dropped 2 bases, with 12 bases sitting between them. CDR3 size: 14 residues. CDR3 region: CASSSEHPNYGYTF. CDR3 nucleotides: TGTGCCAGCAGTTCGGAACATCCGAACTATGGCTACACCTTC. The full variable domain, its missing parts supplied by reference TRBV2 and TRBJ1-2, is EPEVTQTPSHQVTQMGQEVILRCVPISNHLYFYWYRQILGQKVEFLVSFYNNEISEKSEIFDDQFSVERPDGSNFTLKIRSTKLEDSAMYFCASSSEHPNYGYTFGSGTRLTVV.

This chain links TRBV5-6 with TRBJ2-7; the D gene is possibly TRBD1 (6 bases). V was clipped by 4 bases and J by 10 bases, with 18 bases between them. There are 13 residues in the CDR3. The germline CDR1 and CDR2 sequences are SGHDT and YYEEEE. CDR3 loop: CASSRTGSVRQYV. Here the CDR3 DNA reads TGTGCCAGCAGCCGCACAGGGAGCGTGCGACAGTACGTC.

This sequence joins TRBV12-3 or TRBV12-4 and TRBJ2-7; D is undetermined. CDR3 size: 12 residues. Trimming removed 3 bases from V and 2 bases from J, with 5 bases in between. The CDR3 nucleotides read TGTGCCAGCAGTTTCTTTGCCTACGAGCAGTACTTC. Its protein product is CASSFFAYEQYF.

This clone was seen a handful of times. The rearrangement links TRBV6-6 to TRBJ2-4, with TRBD1 matching over 9 bases. The V gene end was trimmed by 6 bases and the J gene end by 15 bases; junction bases not matched to a gene: 9. The germline V gene has CDR1 MNHNY and CDR2 SVGAGI (reference sequence). The CDR3 totals 12 residues. CDR3 region: CASSQGQGRGYF. The CDR3 DNA is TGTGCCAGCAGCCAAGGACAGGGGCGGGGGTACTTC.

The chain uses TRBV28 and TRBJ1-2; 8 nucleotides match TRBD1. Germline V gives CDR1 MDHEN, CDR2 SYDVKM. The CDR3 is made up of 14 amino acids. With V trimmed by 4 bases and J by 8 bases, 9 bases remained unmatched. The CDR3 here is CASSSPGQEFGYTF. CDR3 sequence (DNA): TGTGCCAGCAGTTCACCGGGACAGGAATTCGGCTACACCTTC.

The genes are TRBV5-1 and TRBJ2-7, with 7 bases matching TRBD2. CDR1 and CDR2 (germline): SGHRS, YFSETQ. CDR3 size: 14 residues. The V and J ends lost 5 bases and 5 bases, in that order; junction bases with no gene match: 10. The CDR3 here is CASRLAHRGDEQYF. The CDR3 nucleotides are TGCGCCAGCAGGTTAGCCCACCGGGGGGACGAGCAGTACTTC.

The chain has TRBV10-2 and TRBJ1-6; 8 nucleotides agree with TRBD1. Germline CDR1 is WSHSY and CDR2 is SAAADI. Losses at the gene ends were 8 bases for V and 8 bases for J; bases not matched to a gene: 8. The CDR3 loop spans 14 amino acids. The CDR3 loop is CASGRTGKDSPLHF. The CDR3 DNA is TGCGCCAGCGGGAGGACAGGGAAAGATTCACCCCTCCACTTT.

CDR3 in DNA: TGCGCCAGCAACCCTACGACAGGGGGGGTGAACACTGAAGCTTTCTTT. This gives the protein CASNPTTGGVNTEAFF. The rearrangement uses TRBV5-1 and TRBJ1-1, with 9 bases aligning to TRBD1. The germline V gene encodes CDR1 SGHRS and CDR2 YFSETQ. Trimming took 6 bases from V and 0 from J; bases not matched to a gene: 9. The CDR3 extends over 16 amino acids.

This clone turned up a few times. V gene TRBV19 combines with J gene TRBJ2-1, with a weak D call TRBD2 (5 bases). Trimming took off 5 bases at V and 8 bases at J, with 16 bases between the two ends. The CDR3 loop spans 14 amino acids. Germline assignment: CDR1 LNHDA and CDR2 SQIVND (reference sequence). CDR3 in DNA: TGTGCCAGTAGTTTGGGGATGGCGGGCCATGAGCAGTTCTTC. Protein product: CASSLGMAGHEQFF.

The chain carries TRBV5-4 and TRBJ1-1; D ambiguous. V lost 1 base, J lost 1 base, and 5 bases lay in between. Germline CDR1 SGHNT, CDR2 YYREEE (reference sequence). CDR3 size: 13 residues. The CDR3 protein is CASSLPRNTEAFF. In nucleotides, the CDR3 is TGTGCCAGCAGCTTGCCGAGGAACACTGAAGCTTTCTTT. The full variable domain, with the rest looked up from reference TRBV5-4 and TRBJ1-1, is ETGVTQSPTHLIKTRGQQVTLRCSSQSGHNTVSWYQQALGQGPQFIFQYYREEENGRGNFPPRFSGLQFPNYSSELNVNALELDDSALYLCASSLPRNTEAFFGQGTRLTVV.

This sequence joins TRBV5-1 and TRBJ2-3, with 8 bases that match TRBD2. The CDR3 totals 14 residues. CDR1 SGHRS and CDR2 YFSETQ come from the germline V gene. V was clipped by 4 bases and J by 3 bases; unmatched bases: 4. The CDR3 protein is CASSTVAGTDTQYF. The CDR3 bases are TGCGCCAGCAGCACTGTAGCGGGGACAGATACGCAGTATTTT.

The V call is TRBV29-1, the J call TRBJ2-1; TRBD2 is a possible D gene (5 bases). CDR1 SQVTM and CDR2 ANQGSEA come from the germline V gene. V was shortened by 5 bases and J by 4 bases, with 18 bases between the two germline ends. CDR3 size: 15 residues. CDR3 nucleotide sequence: TGCAGCGTTCCCGCGGGTTCCTCGAGATACAATGAGCAGTTCTTC. Its translation: CSVPAGSSRYNEQFF.

The chain has TRBV7-9 and TRBJ2-5; TRBD2 agrees at 8 bases. Germline loops: CDR1 SEHNR, CDR2 FQNEAQ (reference sequence). This CDR3 contains 15 residues. V lost 5 bases and J lost 3; bases outside the gene matches: 8. The CDR3 reads CASSHGGGYEETQYF. In DNA form, the CDR3 reads TGTGCCAGCAGCCACGGCGGGGGGTACGAAGAGACCCAGTACTTC. The full variable domain, completed using reference TRBV7-9 and TRBJ2-5, is DTGVSQNPRHKITKRGQNVTFRCDPISEHNRLYWYRQTLGQGPEFLTYFQNEAQLEKSRLLSDRFSAERPKGSFSTLEIQRTEQGDSAMYLCASSHGGGYEETQYFGPGTRLLVL.

V gene TRBV7-2 combines with J gene TRBJ1-6; D ambiguous. The CDR3 is 15 amino acids. In germline, CDR1 is SGHTA, CDR2 FQGNSA. V shed 1 base and J shed 9 bases, with 13 bases lying between them. CDR3 residues: CASSLEVGVGSPLHF. In nucleotides, the CDR3 is TGTGCCAGCAGCTTAGAAGTCGGAGTGGGTTCACCCCTCCACTTT.

This clone was detected once. This chain uses TRBV12-5 with TRBJ2-4, with 8 bases aligning to TRBD1. This CDR3 is 19 amino acids long. The V segment lost 0 bases and the J segment 6 bases; nucleotides outside the gene matches: 16. CDR1 is LGHNT, CDR2 FRNRAP, per germline. In nucleotides, the CDR3 is TGTGCTAGTGGTTTGGTACGTAATCAGGGGGCGAATAATGGAAACATTCAGTACTTC. Its protein product is CASGLVRNQGANNGNIQYF.

In its sample, this clone was seen once. The chain has TRBV3-1 (or the pseudogene TRBV3-2) and TRBJ1-1; D is uncertain. V was clipped by 6 bases and J by 1 base, with 9 bases between them. Germline lookup yields CDR1 LGHDT and CDR2 YNNKEL (reference sequence). The CDR3 consists of 13 residues. In DNA form, the CDR3 reads TGTGCCAGCAGTCGAGCAGGGAACACTGAAGCTTTCTTT. Encoded protein: CASSRAGNTEAFF.

The CDR3 bases are TGTGCCAGCAGCGGCGGGAGGGGCACAGATACGCAGTATTTT. Its translation: CASSGGRGTDTQYF. The rearrangement uses TRBV9 and TRBJ2-3; 9 nucleotides agree with TRBD2. In germline, CDR1 is SGDLS, CDR2 YYNGEE. V trimming: 3 bases; J trimming: 1 base; junction bases outside the gene matches: 0. The CDR3 contains 14 residues.